Listed here are 27 T cell receptor beta chains from one sample, sequenced in a study of blood T cell repertoires in COVID-19. TCRdb keeps only in-frame clones here, not all; method: immunoSEQ multiplex PCR. This sample has around 160,000 clones; about four fifths occur once, and the top ten carry roughly 8%. Sequencing input: peripheral blood. These receptor sequences come from a human donor with acute or convalescent COVID-19. The donor label of this sample is uncertain.

The chain is built from TRBV4-1 and TRBJ1-5, with 7 bases fitting TRBD1. CDR1 and CDR2 from the germline V gene are MGHRA and YSYEKL. V shed 0 bases and J 6 bases; nucleotides not matched to a gene: 17. The CDR3 sequence is 19 residues long. The CDR3 is CASSQDPPLSRGYGQPQHF. The CDR3, as DNA: TGCGCCAGCAGCCAAGATCCCCCCCTGAGCAGGGGGTATGGTCAGCCCCAGCATTTT.

The rearrangement uses TRBV5-1 and TRBJ1-1; no firm D call. Trimming stripped 2 bases from V and 8 bases from J, with 16 bases between. The CDR3 sequence is 14 residues long. Germline V gene lookup returns CDR1 SGHRS and CDR2 YFSETQ. DNA of the CDR3: TGCGCCAGCAGCTTCTCAGGCCTATCCATCGAAGCTTTCTTT. Its translation: CASSFSGLSIEAFF.

This rearrangement joins TRBV5-6 to TRBJ1-3, with a tentative D call TRBD1 (5 bases). V was shortened by 3 bases and J by 2 bases, with 12 bases between the two germline ends. CDR3 size: 15 residues. Germline CDR1 reads SGHDT; CDR2 reads YYEEEE. Here the CDR3 reads CASSYGGGPGNTIYF. The CDR3 DNA reads TGTGCCAGCAGCTATGGGGGAGGGCCTGGAAACACCATATATTTT.

The V and J genes are TRBV30 and TRBJ2-3, with a weak D call TRBD1 (6 bases). Trimming took 3 bases from V and 6 from J, leaving 16 bases between them. CDR3 length: 14 amino acids. The germline CDR1 and CDR2 sequences are GTSNPN and SVGIG (reference sequence). CDR3 loop: CAWSGQPGVDTQYF. CDR3 coding DNA: TGTGCCTGGAGCGGACAGCCCGGGGTTGATACGCAGTATTTT.

In this sample, this clone turned up a few times. The chain links TRBV29-1 to TRBJ1-1, with D uncertain. Germline V gene sequence: CDR1 SQVTM, CDR2 ANQGSEA. There are 14 residues in the CDR3. Deletions cut 7 bases from V and 0 bases from J, with 15 bases between. CDR3 nucleotide sequence: TGCAGCGCCCTTCTGGGCTTCATGAACACTGAAGCTTTCTTT. Amino acid sequence: CSALLGFMNTEAFF.

The CDR3 loop reads CASSYSWRREGYTF. The CDR3 region has the DNA TGTGCCAGCAGTTACTCGTGGAGGAGGGAGGGCTACACCTTC. The V call is TRBV6-5, the J call TRBJ1-2; D ambiguous. CDR3 length: 14 residues. The V end was cut by 0 bases, the J end by 8 bases, with 13 bases between. Germline V gene lookup returns CDR1 MNHEY and CDR2 SVGAGI.

This chain connects TRBV12-3 or TRBV12-4 to TRBJ1-2; D possibly corresponds to TRBD1 (6 bases). The CDR3 consists of 12 residues. The V end was cut by 6 bases, the J end by 8 bases, with 13 bases between. For the CDR3, the DNA is TGTGCCAGCAGCCCTACAGGGTCCGGCTACACCTTC. It encodes CASSPTGSGYTF.

This clone was counted between two and nine times. This chain uses TRBV19 with TRBJ1-1, with D tentatively TRBD1 (5 bases). In germline, CDR1 is LNHDA, CDR2 SQIVND (reference sequence). The V end lost 3 bases, the J end lost 4 bases, and 9 bases lay between the germline ends. This CDR3 region has 13 residues. DNA for the CDR3: TGTGCCAGTAGTATGGGGGGAGTCACTGAAGCTTTCTTT. It yields the protein CASSMGGVTEAFF.

This chain links TRBV27 with TRBJ1-5, with unresolved D. This CDR3 has 12 residues. Trimming cost V 7 bases and J 4 bases, with 8 bases left between them. Per germline, CDR1 MNHEY and CDR2 SMNVEV (reference sequence). The CDR3: CASKGGNQPQHF. The CDR3, as DNA: TGTGCCAGCAAAGGCGGGAATCAGCCCCAGCATTTT.

CDR3 residues: CATSENSYTDTQYF. CDR3 sequence (DNA): TGTGCCACCAGTGAGAACTCCTACACAGATACGCAGTATTTT. This chain uses TRBV24-1 with TRBJ2-3, with D unresolved. The V gene lost 4 bases and the J gene lost 2 bases, with 9 bases spanning the gap. CDR3 length: 14 residues. The germline CDR1 and CDR2 sequences are KGHDR and SFDVKD.

The V and J genes are TRBV11-1 and TRBJ1-6; weak D call: TRBD1 (6 bases). The germline V and J ends were trimmed by 2 bases and 10 bases, with 18 bases remaining between them. The CDR3 runs to 16 residues. Germline CDR1 SGHAT, CDR2 FQDESV (reference sequence). The CDR3 protein is CASSLRTGRGGSPLHF. CDR3 bases: TGTGCCAGCAGCTTACGGACCGGCAGGGGTGGATCACCCCTCCACTTT.

The DNA for the CDR3 is TGTGCCAGCAGTGAAGCAGGGGTCGAGCAGTACGTC. It translates to CASSEAGVEQYV. The chain has TRBV2 and TRBJ2-7, with TRBD1 as a possible D gene (5 bases). The germline V and J ends were trimmed by 0 bases and 6 bases, with 6 bases remaining between them. Germline V gene data show CDR1 as SNHLY and CDR2 as FYNNEI. This CDR3 comprises 12 residues.

The chain carries TRBV11-2 and TRBJ2-1; 9 bases map to TRBD1. The CDR3 spans 15 residues. Trimming removed 3 bases from V and 4 bases from J; junction bases left unmatched: 4. The germline CDR1 and CDR2 sequences are SGHAT and FQNNGV. In DNA, the CDR3 is TGTGCCAGCAGCTTTCGGGGACAGGGTTACAATGAGCAGTTCTTC. Amino acid sequence: CASSFRGQGYNEQFF. The full variable domain, its missing parts supplied by reference TRBV11-2 and TRBJ2-1, is EAGVAQSPRYKIIEKRQSVAFWCNPISGHATLYWYQQILGQGPKLLIQFQNNGVVDDSQLPKDRFSAERLKGVDSTLKIQPAKLEDSAVYLCASSFRGQGYNEQFFGPGTRLTVL.

The chain couples TRBV9 to TRBJ1-3, with D tentatively TRBD1 (5 bases). The V gene's germline CDR1 is SGDLS and CDR2 YYNGEE. This CDR3 comprises 13 residues. Trimming stripped 0 bases from V and 8 bases from J, with 9 bases between. CDR3 in amino acids: CASSVGTGDTIYF. The CDR3 nucleotides read TGTGCCAGCAGCGTAGGGACGGGGGACACCATATATTTT. The complete variable domain, with remaining parts taken from reference TRBV9 and TRBJ1-3, reads DSGVTQTPKHLITATGQRVTLRCSPRSGDLSVYWYQQSLDQGLQFLIQYYNGEERAKGNILERFSAQQFPDLHSELNLSSLELGDSALYFCASSVGTGDTIYFGEGSWLTVV.

This chain uses TRBV29-1 with TRBJ2-7; D possibly corresponds to TRBD2 (5 bases). In germline, CDR1 is SQVTM, CDR2 ANQGSEA. This CDR3 spans 13 amino acids. V lost 7 bases and J lost 4, with 17 bases in between. CDR3 amino acids: CSARQSEGYEQYF. DNA of the CDR3: TGCAGCGCCCGCCAGAGCGAGGGATACGAGCAGTACTTC.

This clone was detected only a few times. The genes are TRBV27 and TRBJ1-5, with D possibly being TRBD1 (6 bases). Germline CDR1 reads MNHEY; CDR2 reads SMNVEV (reference sequence). Trimming shortened V by 9 bases and J by 2 bases, and 17 bases separated the two germline ends. The CDR3 length is 15 residues. DNA for the CDR3: TGTGCCAGTTCACAGGGTAATGGGGGCAATCAGCCCCAGCATTTT. As protein: CASSQGNGGNQPQHF.

CDR3 region: CASSLRGQGWTEAFF. The CDR3 DNA sequence: TGTGCCAGCAGCTTAAGGGGACAGGGCTGGACTGAAGCTTTCTTT. The genes are TRBV11-1 and TRBJ1-1; TRBD1 matches 9 bases. Trimming took 2 bases from V and 5 from J; bases not matched to a gene: 6. Germline V CDR1 and CDR2: SGHAT, FQDESV (reference sequence). This CDR3 has 15 amino acids.

This clone was detected only a few times. The gene calls are TRBV11-3 and TRBJ2-1; the match to TRBD1 covers 9 bases. The CDR3 covers 15 residues. Trimming cost V 2 bases and J 8 bases; bases outside gene matches: 7. The germline gives CDR1 SGHNT, CDR2 YENEEA. The CDR3 nucleotides are TGTGCCAGCAGCTTAAGAGGGACAGGGAACTATGAGCAGTTCTTC. It translates to CASSLRGTGNYEQFF.

The chain links TRBV6-1 to TRBJ2-5; D is unclear. Germline CDR1 MNHNS, CDR2 SASEGT. This CDR3 spans 12 amino acids. V lost 3 bases and J lost 4, with 6 bases in between. In DNA form, the CDR3 reads TGTGCCAGCAGTGAGGGCTCAGAGACCCAGTACTTC. This sequence encodes CASSEGSETQYF.

The sample holds one count of this clone. The chain recombines TRBV29-1 with TRBJ2-5, with 7 positions matching TRBD2. Germline-derived CDR1 and CDR2 are SQVTM and ANQGSEA. The CDR3 contains 15 residues. J gave up 5 bases and V 1 base, and 10 bases lay outside the gene matches. The CDR3 region has the DNA TGCAGCGTTGAAGGCCGGGACTCCGGGGGGGAGACCCAGTACTTC. The encoded protein is CSVEGRDSGGETQYF.

V usage is TRBV11-2 and J usage is TRBJ1-1; D might be TRBD1 (6 bases). There are 16 residues in the CDR3. Trimming cost V 5 bases and J 5 bases, with 21 bases left between them. CDR1 is SGHAT and CDR2 is FQNNGV in the germline V gene. CDR3 bases: TGTGCCAGCAGCCAAATCGTTCGGCAGGGGTGGACTGAAGCTTTCTTT. Translating it yields CASSQIVRQGWTEAFF.

The rearrangement links TRBV4-1 to TRBJ2-5; 7 bases are a match to TRBD2. The trim removed 1 base at V and 3 bases at J, leaving 5 bases unmatched. The germline V gene encodes CDR1 MGHRA and CDR2 YSYEKL. The CDR3 length is 15 residues. The CDR3 spells CASSQVPTSEETQYF. The CDR3 nucleotides are TGCGCCAGCAGCCAAGTGCCTACTAGCGAAGAGACCCAGTACTTC.

V and J are TRBV6-1 and TRBJ1-1; D unresolved. This CDR3 is built from 15 residues. From germline, CDR1 is MNHNS and CDR2 SASEGT. Between the trimmed V and J ends, which lost 3 bases and 4 bases, there was a span of 15 bases. CDR3 nucleotides: TGTGCCAGCAGTGACCCCCAGCTAGTGCGCACTGAAGCTTTCTTT. This sequence encodes CASSDPQLVRTEAFF.

CDR3 in amino acids: CAISAGGQATYEQYF. Written as DNA, the CDR3 is TGTGCCATCAGTGCGGGTGGACAGGCGACCTACGAGCAGTACTTC. This chain connects TRBV10-3 to TRBJ2-7; 7 bases align to TRBD1. CDR1 and CDR2 (germline): ENHRY, SYGVKD. The junction had 8 bases not matched to a gene; V was cut back by 4 bases and J by 2 bases. The CDR3 runs to 15 residues.

This clone occurred a few times. The DNA for the CDR3 is TGTGCCAGCAGCCCGGGGGGCAGGCAGTCCTACAATGAGCAGTTCTTC. This encodes CASSPGGRQSYNEQFF. V gene TRBV7-6 combines with J gene TRBJ2-1, with D possibly being TRBD2 (7 bases). CDR1 and CDR2 (germline): SGHVS, FNYEAQ. The CDR3 is made up of 16 amino acids. Trimming took off 5 bases at V and 1 base at J, with 15 bases between the two ends.

The chain recombines TRBV15 with TRBJ1-2; no firm D call. CDR3 length: 14 residues. V was pared by 1 base and J by 4 bases, with 10 bases between. CDR1 and CDR2 from the germline V gene are LNHNV and YYDKDF (reference sequence). The CDR3 spells CATSRVDRGYGYTF. Written as DNA, the CDR3 is TGTGCCACCAGCAGAGTCGACCGGGGCTATGGCTACACCTTC.

The chain uses TRBV2 and TRBJ2-4; TRBD1 matches 8 bases. J gave up 14 bases and V 5 bases, and 8 bases lay outside the gene matches. The germline CDR1 and CDR2 sequences are SNHLY and FYNNEI. The CDR3 consists of 12 residues. The CDR3 protein is CASSLRTGLKYF. The CDR3 DNA follows: TGTGCCAGCAGTCTCCGGACAGGGCTTAAGTACTTC.